This T cell receptor beta chain came from a study of early T cells in non-severe SARS-CoV-2 infection. Study in general: Chains stayed unpaired after sequencing of bulk RNA from unsorted whole blood.

This clonotype occurred a few times. As yet, its antigen is unknown. The CDR3 has 16 amino acids. The germline CDR1 and CDR2 sequences are MDHEN and SYDVKM. V was pared by 4 bases and J by 5 bases, with 13 bases of the junction left unmatched. Study-wide points: Anti-spike CD8 specificities were favored by VDJdb matching, whose results missed private and CD4 specificities.

cDNA molecules, individually, were tagged with unique molecular identifiers. MiXCR was run by TCRdb on the 5' RACE reads, yielding one entry per CDR3 protein. Seen here are 70,000 to 90,000 distinct CDR3 sequences, around a sixth observed once, and the top ten hold 9.5% to 15%. This receptor was taken from an adult who was a healthcare worker with PCR-confirmed SARS-CoV-2 infection or an uninfected control (not recorded which). The chain links TRBV28 to TRBJ2-5; 7 nucleotides line up with TRBD1. Material for sequencing was whole blood. The CDR3 region is CASSSPNEGAGETQYF. The CDR3 nucleotides are TGTGCCAGCAGTTCCCCCAATGAGGGGGCCGGGGAGACCCAGTACTTC.